This T cell receptor (beta chain) was sequenced during a study of cytomegalovirus exposure and HLA in healthy donors. Study context: An earlier analysis identified some 110 million unique TCR beta sequences in about 179 million T cells.

Amplification used 60 Vbeta primers and 13 Jbeta primers. Some clones are missing from TCRdb's copy, which holds only in-frame ones; the method was immunoSEQ multiplex PCR. Found here are about 200,000 clones, around 83% of them singletons; the top ten hold approximately 1.6%. Trimming took off 6 bases at V and 1 base at J, with 15 bases between the two ends. CDR1 MNHEY and CDR2 SVGAGI come from the germline V gene. The CDR3 is made up of 15 amino acids. Details on this clone: Its antigen is as yet unknown.

Study results and caveats: In a later analysis, donors in an Asian-associated ancestry cluster reportedly had fewer N-insertions in productive TCRs than the cohort mean. The dataset shows that most TCR sequences were rare, while some public TCRs occurred in many donors.

The gene calls are TRBV6-5 and TRBJ1-1; TRBD1 is a possible D gene (5 bases). The source material was PBMCs. This clonotype was sampled from a man aged 40-50 years in good health and CMV-seropositive. The CDR3 nucleotides read TGTGCCAGCAGCTTAATACAGGAAAAGAACACTGAAGCTTTCTTT. Its protein is CASSLIQEKNTEAFF.